This T cell receptor beta chain is from a study of T cell repertoires in cytomegalovirus infection. Study context: Matching HLA type and CMV infection were both indicated by public TCR beta signatures. General study findings and limits: Carriers of CMV plus the relevant HLA were identified by cumulative public TCR beta family frequency.

Germline V gene lookup returns CDR1 DFQATT and CDR2 SNEGSKA (reference sequence). V was shortened by 6 bases and J by 9 bases, with 12 bases between the two germline ends. The CDR3 is 11 amino acids. This clonotype came up a few times. Antigen unknown. MiXCR, run by TCRdb on the reads, gives a single entry per CDR3 protein. Seen here are around 350,000 distinct CDR3 sequences, 15% to 20% observed once, and the top ten hold less than 9.5%. This chain links TRBV20-1 with TRBJ2-1, with a tentative D call TRBD1 (6 bases). Sequencing was carried out using PBMCs. The TCR originated in a human donor in good health (CMV status not recorded). Some clones in this sample may be carry-over from other donors' samples. CDR3 sequence: CSAEIRGEQFF. Here the CDR3 DNA reads TGCAGTGCCGAAATCAGGGGTGAGCAGTTCTTC.